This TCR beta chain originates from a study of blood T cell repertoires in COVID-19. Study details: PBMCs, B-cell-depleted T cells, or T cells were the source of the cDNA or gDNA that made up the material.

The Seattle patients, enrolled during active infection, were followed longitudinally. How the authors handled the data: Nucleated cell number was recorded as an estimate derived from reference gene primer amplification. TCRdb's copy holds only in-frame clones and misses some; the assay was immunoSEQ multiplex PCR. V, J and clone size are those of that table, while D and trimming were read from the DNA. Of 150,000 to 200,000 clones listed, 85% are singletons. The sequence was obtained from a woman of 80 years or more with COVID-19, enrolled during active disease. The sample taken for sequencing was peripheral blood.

The CDR3 loop is CASGSGSRGGAREELFF. CDR3 nucleotides: TGTGCTAGTGGCTCCGGCTCAAGGGGGGGGGCCCGAGAGGAGCTGTTTTTT. The chain employs TRBV12-5 and TRBJ2-2; TRBD2 might be the D (7 bases). The CDR3 runs to 17 residues. Germline CDR1 is LGHNT and CDR2 is FRNRAP. Trimming stripped 6 bases from V and 10 bases from J, with 27 bases between. Full variable domain (outside the CDR3, taken from reference TRBV12-5 and TRBJ2-2): DARVTQTPRHKVTEMGQEVTMRCQPILGHNTVFWYRQTMMQGLELLAYFRNRAPLDDSGMPKDRFSAEMPDATLATLKIQPSEPRDSAVYFCASGSGSRGGAREELFFGEGSRLTVL.